One T cell receptor (beta chain) is described in this entry. The target of this receptor is not known. No qualities accompany the bases; no much larger clone lies one base away. Library preparation was by UMI-ligation and nested PCR. To cover both TRBC1 and TRBC2, the beta constant-region primer consisted of an equimolar mix of two oligonucleotides. A single-stranded oligonucleotide containing the SP2 primer and a 12-nucleotide UMI was joined to the 3' end of the cDNA by T4 RNA ligase 1. Four rounds of PCR were used to amplify ligated cDNA, with nested alpha and beta constant-region primers being used together with the SP2 primer. The ligation reaction was incubated at 16°C for about 20-24 hours. PCR2 was typically performed as a SYBR Green qPCR and was stopped at a predetermined threshold so that over-amplification was prevented. Agencourt AMPure XP magnetic beads were used for all purifications after the first. Library quantification was done by Qubit, followed by a TapeStation check on which the main peak was expected at around 650 bp. Pooled libraries were sequenced on an Illumina MiSeq with v2 2x251 paired-end kits, typically giving roughly 0.9-2.1 million reads per sample. Each sample was pooled at 4 to 5 nM, and about 5-8% PhiX was included to help cluster recognition. In the original analysis: FASTQ reads processed by Demultiplexor were assigned V and J genes by Decombinator through tag matching that tolerated a single base-pair mismatch. By using UMIs, Collapsinator corrected both sequencing errors and the frequency errors caused by PCR heterogeneity. TCRs were translated and CDR3s were extracted from the conserved cysteine to the FGXG phenylalanine by CDR3Translator, with non-productive sequences being flagged. Repertoires were subsampled to equal numbers of UMI-defined TCRs before Gini, Shannon entropy and inverse Simpson indices were calculated. Clonotype abundance distributions were fitted to a power law by maximum likelihood within the linear range. When run on a single naive CD8 sample, MIGEC and the pipeline yielded similar UMI counts, similar unique TCR numbers and similar clonal distributions. The repertoires were searched for approximately 7,000 CMV-associated CDR3 sequences that had been compiled from VDJdb and a published dataset. TCRdb took the public reads, trimmed them with fastp at Q25, ran MiXCR for clone calling and kept in-frame beta chains. Each record represents a unique CDR3 protein, reported with the most common genes and DNA among its rows. The V and J calls here are based on TCRdb, not the publication. The sample data list about 85,000 distinct CDR3 sequences, and under 15% of these were observed just once. The leading ten clones occupy approximately 0.93% of the sample.

This sample was taken from a study of naive and memory T cell subsets (TCRdb year 2017). For the wider study: An open-source, UMI-based TCR alpha and beta sequencing pipeline was applied to sorted naive and memory peripheral blood T cell subsets. Complete agreement was observed between the functional CMV T cell responses and the IgG serology results. RNA was DNase-treated and reverse transcribed with TCR constant-region primers, mostly using SuperScript III.

V sheds 5 bases and J sheds 11 bases, leaving 15 bases between their ends. As encoded in the germline V gene, CDR1 is SGHTA while CDR2 is FQGNSA. The CDR3 starts with the cysteine, ends with the phenylalanine, and has 12 residues. Only the CDR3 DNA stays, 36 bases, in frame from base 1. General study outcomes and caveats: RNA-based TCR counts may be influenced by expression changes linked to T cell activation and differentiation. A power law was followed by TCR abundance, with an exponent that differed between naive and memory subsets but was consistent across the three individuals. Following error correction, more than 95% of naive TCR sequences occurred only once, which made naive abundance distributions much steeper than those of memory subsets. Single alpha or beta chain sequences, rather than paired alpha/beta receptors, were used to define clonotypes. The repertoire findings for the naive and memory subsets could not be validated against a ground truth because none was available. In both CD4 and CD8 cells, a rise in Gini index and a fall in Shannon and inverse Simpson diversity were observed from naive through CM, EM and EMRA.

TCR alpha and beta chain libraries were amplified separately from the second PCR step onward. The CMV status of each donor was determined by measuring IFNgamma production from CD4+ T cells after fresh PBMCs had been stimulated overnight with CMV viral lysate. CD4 T cells were positively selected using Miltenyi beads, after which CD8 T cells were positively selected from the CD4-negative fraction. After staining for CD3, CD4, CD8, CD45RA, CD27 and a live/dead dye, cells were sorted on a BD Aria II into four subsets based on CD45RA and CD27. A few healthy volunteers provided blood, and each donor's sample was split into CD4 and CD8 T cells and then further divided into four differentiation subsets. About 130 ml of peripheral blood was collected from each donor, and PBMC were isolated by Ficoll-Paque PLUS density-gradient centrifugation. The sorted cells were lysed in RLT buffer, after which RNA was extracted using a Qiagen RNeasy kit and kept at -80 degrees C.

Sequencing was done on a sample of central memory CD4+ T cells from blood. The sample's cell subset or site, from its label and the paper: central memory, CD45RA- CD27+. This clonotype originated in a human donor in good health. The sequence is built from TRBV7-2 and TRBJ1-1, with TRBD1 perhaps the D gene, on 6 matching bases. The CDR3 here reads CASSVDRQMAFF. The base sequence is TGTGCCAGCAGCGTGGACAGACAGATGGCTTTCTTT.